This T cell receptor (beta chain) came from a study of T cell responses to AZD1222 COVID-19 vaccine. Germline CDR1 is SNHLY and CDR2 is FYNNEI. The length of the CDR3 is 15 residues. After removal of 7 bases from V and 5 bases from J, the junction contained 10 bases not matched to a gene. Profiling relied on immunoSEQ multiplex PCR, and the TCRdb table lists in-frame clones only, not all of them. Here the sample spans fewer than 200,000 clones, roughly 88% being singletons. The chain employs TRBV2 and TRBJ2-5; 10 bases map to TRBD1. Sequenced here: peripheral blood, sampled 28 days after the second AZD1222 dose. This TCR was sampled from an adult who received the AZD1222 COVID-19 vaccine. The CDR3 loop is CASNSDRGLRETQYF. The CDR3 nucleotides are TGTGCCAGCAATTCTGACAGGGGGCTTCGGGAGACCCAGTACTTC. The whole variable domain, remainder taken from reference TRBV2 and TRBJ2-5, is EPEVTQTPSHQVTQMGQEVILRCVPISNHLYFYWYRQILGQKVEFLVSFYNNEISEKSEIFDDQFSVERPDGSNFTLKIRSTKLEDSAMYFCASNSDRGLRETQYFGPGTRLLVL.